This T cell receptor beta chain came from a study of shared clonotypes between healthy human individuals. Assay: immunoSEQ multiplex PCR; the TCRdb copy retains only in-frame clones and omits some. The table has about 2 million clones, about 95% seen once; the top ten hold roughly 1.1%. Naive CD8 cells comprised CD45RO-negative, CCR7-positively selected cells, excluding terminally differentiated effector memory CD45RA+ cells. As to this clone: The junction differs from germline at one of its ends, possibly a read error.

The sequencing input was naive CD8+ T cells sorted from blood. This sequence was found in a man aged 18 to 30 in good health.

The DNA for the CDR3 is TGTGCCAGCAGCGTAGCAGGCAGGGAGGATGGCTACACCTTC. Translation: CASSVAGREDGYTF. This chain uses TRBV7-2 with TRBJ1-2; tentative D call: TRBD1 (5 bases). CDR3 length: 14 amino acids. Germline V gene sequence: CDR1 SGHTA, CDR2 FQGNSA.